A single TCR beta chain is shown here with its context. Other DNA sequences within the sample encode an identical CDR3. The V gene's germline CDR1 is MNHEY and CDR2 SMNVEV (reference sequence). The CDR3 has 13 amino acids. The V gene lost 4 bases and the J gene lost 3 bases, with 10 bases spanning the gap. Produced via immunoSEQ multiplex PCR; TCRdb's table is partial and in-frame only. The sample has approximately 57,000 clones; 75% to 90% are singletons. Individuals having autoimmune disease history or systemic immunosuppression were not enrolled. The sample belongs to a study of OX40 agonist ivuxolimab in advanced cancers.

This TCR came from an adult with an advanced solid tumor such as melanoma, head and neck, liver or kidney cancer. The sequences come from CD4+ or CD8+ T cells sorted from blood, collected in a trial of the OX40 agonist ivuxolimab. The gene calls are TRBV27 and TRBJ2-7; tentatively, D is TRBD2 (6 bases). The chain's CDR3 is CASSSHGGYEQYF. As DNA, the CDR3 is TGTGCCAGCAGTTCACACGGGGGCTACGAGCAGTACTTC.